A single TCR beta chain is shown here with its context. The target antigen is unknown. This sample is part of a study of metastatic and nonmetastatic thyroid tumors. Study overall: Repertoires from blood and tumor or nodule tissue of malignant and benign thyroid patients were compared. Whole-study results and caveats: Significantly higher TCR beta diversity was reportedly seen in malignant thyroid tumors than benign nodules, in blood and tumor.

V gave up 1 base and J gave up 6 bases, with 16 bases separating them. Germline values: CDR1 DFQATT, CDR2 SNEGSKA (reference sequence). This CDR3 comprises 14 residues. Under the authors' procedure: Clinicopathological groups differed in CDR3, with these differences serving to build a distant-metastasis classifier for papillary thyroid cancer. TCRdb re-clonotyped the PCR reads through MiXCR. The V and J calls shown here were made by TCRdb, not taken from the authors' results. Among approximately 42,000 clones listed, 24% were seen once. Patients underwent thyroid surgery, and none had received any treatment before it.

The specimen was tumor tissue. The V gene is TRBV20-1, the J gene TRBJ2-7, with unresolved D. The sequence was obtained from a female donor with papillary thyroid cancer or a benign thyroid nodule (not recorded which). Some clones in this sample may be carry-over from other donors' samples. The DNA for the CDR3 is TGCAGTGCTAGAGGAGGAGACTCCGCTGTCGAGCAGTACTTC. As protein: CSARGGDSAVEQYF.